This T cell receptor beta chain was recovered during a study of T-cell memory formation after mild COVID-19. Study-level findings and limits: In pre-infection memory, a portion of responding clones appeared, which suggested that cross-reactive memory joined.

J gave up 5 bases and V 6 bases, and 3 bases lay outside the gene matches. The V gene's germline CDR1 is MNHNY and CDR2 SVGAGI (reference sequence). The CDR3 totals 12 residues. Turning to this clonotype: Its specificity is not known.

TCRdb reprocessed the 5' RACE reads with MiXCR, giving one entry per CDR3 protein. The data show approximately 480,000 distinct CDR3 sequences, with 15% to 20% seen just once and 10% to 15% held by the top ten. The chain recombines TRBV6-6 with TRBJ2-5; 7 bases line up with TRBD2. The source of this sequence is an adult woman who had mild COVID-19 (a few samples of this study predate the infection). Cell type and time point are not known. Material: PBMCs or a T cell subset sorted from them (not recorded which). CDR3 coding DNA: TGTGCCAGCAGCGGGGGGACTGAGACCCAGTACTTC. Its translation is CASSGGTETQYF.